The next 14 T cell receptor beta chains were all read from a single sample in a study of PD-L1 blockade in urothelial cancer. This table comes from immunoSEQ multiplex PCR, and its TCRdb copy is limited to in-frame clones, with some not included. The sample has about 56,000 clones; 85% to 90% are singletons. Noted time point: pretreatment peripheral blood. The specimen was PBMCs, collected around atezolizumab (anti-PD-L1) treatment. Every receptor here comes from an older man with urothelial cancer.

The chain's CDR3 is CASSLVVDHRYAYF. The CDR3 region has the DNA TGTGCCAGCAGCTTAGTGGTAGATCACAGATACGCGTATTTT. The V call is TRBV7-2, the J call TRBJ2-3; D is ambiguous. Trimming took 1 base from V and 14 from J, leaving 19 bases between them. The CDR3 has 14 residues. CDR1 and CDR2 (germline): SGHTA, FQGNSA.

The chain's CDR3 is CASSGWTGPNTEAFF. The DNA of the CDR3 is TGTGCCAGCAGTGGCTGGACAGGGCCGAACACTGAAGCTTTCTTT. V gene TRBV6-1 combines with J gene TRBJ1-1; TRBD1 agrees at 8 bases. In germline, CDR1 is MNHNS, CDR2 SASEGT. CDR3 length: 15 amino acids. J lost 1 base, V lost 4 bases, and 5 bases had no gene match.

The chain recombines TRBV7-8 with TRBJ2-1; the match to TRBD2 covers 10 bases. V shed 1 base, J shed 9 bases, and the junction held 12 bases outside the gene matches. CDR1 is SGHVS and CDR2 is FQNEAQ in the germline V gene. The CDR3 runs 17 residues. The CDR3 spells CASSLVNSGTSVSEQFF. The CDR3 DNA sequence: TGTGCCAGCAGCTTAGTGAATTCTGGGACTAGCGTCTCTGAGCAGTTCTTC.

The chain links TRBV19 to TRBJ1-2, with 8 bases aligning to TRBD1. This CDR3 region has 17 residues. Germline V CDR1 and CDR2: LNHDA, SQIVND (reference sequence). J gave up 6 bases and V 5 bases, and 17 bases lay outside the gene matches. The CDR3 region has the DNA TGTGCCAGTAGTCCCCTCTCCCCCGGGACAGGAAGCGATGGCTACACCTTC. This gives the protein CASSPLSPGTGSDGYTF.

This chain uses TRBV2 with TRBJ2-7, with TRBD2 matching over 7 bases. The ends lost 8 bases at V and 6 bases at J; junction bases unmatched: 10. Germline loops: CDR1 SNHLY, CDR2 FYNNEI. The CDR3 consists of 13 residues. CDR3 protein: CASEIGRASEQYF. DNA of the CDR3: TGTGCCAGCGAAATTGGGAGGGCCTCCGAGCAGTACTTC.

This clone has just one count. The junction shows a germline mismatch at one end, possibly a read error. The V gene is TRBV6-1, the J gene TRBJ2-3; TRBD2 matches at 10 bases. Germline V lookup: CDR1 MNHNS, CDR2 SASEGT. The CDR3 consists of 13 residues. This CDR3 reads CASSEPTSGLLGF. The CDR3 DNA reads TGTGCCAGCAGTGAACCGACTAGCGGGTTATTGGGTTTT.

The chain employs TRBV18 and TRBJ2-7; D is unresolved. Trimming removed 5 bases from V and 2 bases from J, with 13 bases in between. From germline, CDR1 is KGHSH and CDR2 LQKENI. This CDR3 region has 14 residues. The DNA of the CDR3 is TGTGCCAGCTCAGACAACGGAATAACCTACGAGCAGTACTTC. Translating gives CASSDNGITYEQYF.

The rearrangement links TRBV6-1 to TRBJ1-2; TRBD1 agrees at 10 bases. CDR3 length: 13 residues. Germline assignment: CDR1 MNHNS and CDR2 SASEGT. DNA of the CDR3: TGTGCAGCAGCTATCGGGACAGGGGCCGGCTACACCTTC. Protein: CAAAIGTGAGYTF.

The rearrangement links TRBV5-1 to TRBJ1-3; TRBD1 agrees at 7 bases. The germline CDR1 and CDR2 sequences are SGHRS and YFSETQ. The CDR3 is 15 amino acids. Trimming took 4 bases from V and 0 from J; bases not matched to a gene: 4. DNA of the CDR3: TGCGCCAGCAGCGGGGGACAGAGCTCTGGAAACACCATATATTTT. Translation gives CASSGGQSSGNTIYF.

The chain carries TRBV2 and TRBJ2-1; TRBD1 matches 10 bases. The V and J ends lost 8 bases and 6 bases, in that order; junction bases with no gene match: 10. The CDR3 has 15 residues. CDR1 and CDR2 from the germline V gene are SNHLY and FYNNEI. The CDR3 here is CASGGDRGPGNEQFF. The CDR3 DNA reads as TGTGCCAGCGGTGGGGACAGGGGCCCTGGCAATGAGCAGTTCTTC.

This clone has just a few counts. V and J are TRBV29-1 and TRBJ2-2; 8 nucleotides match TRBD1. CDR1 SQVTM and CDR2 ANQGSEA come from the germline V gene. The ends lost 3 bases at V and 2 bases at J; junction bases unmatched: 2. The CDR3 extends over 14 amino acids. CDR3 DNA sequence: TGCAGCGTTGACGGACAGGGAAACACCGGGGAGCTGTTTTTT. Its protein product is CSVDGQGNTGELFF.

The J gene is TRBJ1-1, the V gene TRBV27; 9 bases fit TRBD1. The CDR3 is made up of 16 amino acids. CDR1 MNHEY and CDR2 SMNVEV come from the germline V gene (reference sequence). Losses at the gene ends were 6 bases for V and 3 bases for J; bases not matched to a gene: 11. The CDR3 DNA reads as TGTGCCAGCAGCCCCGGACAGGGGAGGTTGGACACTGAAGCTTTCTTT. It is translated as CASSPGQGRLDTEAFF.

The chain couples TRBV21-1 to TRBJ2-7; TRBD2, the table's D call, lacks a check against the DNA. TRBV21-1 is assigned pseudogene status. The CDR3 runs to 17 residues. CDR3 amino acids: CASSKVGREGPLYEQYF. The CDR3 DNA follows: TGTGCCAGCAGCAAGGTGGGGCGGGAGGGCCCCCTTTACGAGCAGTACTTC.

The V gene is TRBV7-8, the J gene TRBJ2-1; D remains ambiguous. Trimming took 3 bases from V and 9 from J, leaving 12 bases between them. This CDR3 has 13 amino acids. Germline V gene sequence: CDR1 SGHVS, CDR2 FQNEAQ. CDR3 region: CASSFELRSEQFF. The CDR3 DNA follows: TGTGCCAGCAGCTTCGAGTTAAGATCTGAGCAGTTCTTC.